One and the same sample provided the 24 T cell receptor beta chains below, sequenced in a study of blood T cell repertoires in COVID-19. Here immunoSEQ multiplex PCR was the method, and the copy in TCRdb shows in-frame clones only, minus some. Altogether a few hundred thousand clones are present, over 65% being singletons, with the ten largest covering more than 0.95%. Sequences were obtained from peripheral blood. Every receptor here comes from a human donor with acute or convalescent COVID-19. The donor label of this sample is uncertain.

In the case of this clone: Other DNA sequences in this sample translate to the same CDR3. V gene TRBV5-4 combines with J gene TRBJ2-3; a possible D gene is TRBD2 (5 bases). Germline loops: CDR1 SGHNT, CDR2 YYREEE (reference sequence). This CDR3 has 14 residues. Deletions cut 1 base from V and 2 bases from J, with 8 bases between. CDR3 sequence: CASSLRTDTDTQYF. The CDR3 region has the DNA TGTGCCAGCAGCTTGCGGACTGACACAGATACGCAGTATTTT.

This clone has just one count. This rearrangement joins TRBV6-2 or TRBV6-3 to TRBJ1-6, with D possibly matching TRBD1 (6 bases). V gave up 3 bases and J gave up 10 bases, with 7 bases separating them. Germline V CDR1 and CDR2: MNHEY, SVGEGT. The CDR3 totals 12 residues. The CDR3 loop is CASSYRGSPLHF. The CDR3 nucleotides read TGTGCCAGCAGTTATAGGGGGTCACCCCTCCACTTT.

The chain is built from TRBV12-3 or TRBV12-4 and TRBJ1-6, with D possibly TRBD1 on 5 matching bases. This CDR3 is 13 amino acids long. Between the trimmed V and J ends, which lost 6 bases and 7 bases, there was a span of 10 bases. For the CDR3, the DNA is TGTGCCAGCAGGGAAACAGGAAATTCACCCCTCCACTTT. It is translated as CASRETGNSPLHF.

CDR3 loop: CASSRGSYNSPLHF. DNA of the CDR3: TGCGCCAGCAGCAGAGGGTCCTATAATTCACCCCTCCACTTT. The chain employs TRBV5-1 and TRBJ1-6; D gene unclear. This CDR3 has 14 amino acids. V was shortened by 4 bases and J by 1 base, with 6 bases between the two germline ends. Looked up from germline, CDR1 is SGHRS and CDR2 is YFSETQ.

This chain uses TRBV6-5 with TRBJ1-1; D gene ambiguous. CDR3 length equals 13 residues. Per the germline V gene, CDR1 is MNHEY and CDR2 is SVGAGI. V lost 3 bases and J 4 bases, leaving 9 bases between the germline ends. CDR3 nucleotide sequence: TGTGCCAGCAGTTATTCCGGGAGCACTGAAGCTTTCTTT. This sequence encodes CASSYSGSTEAFF.

The chain recombines TRBV28 with TRBJ2-5, with D tentatively TRBD1 (7 bases). This CDR3 is built from 15 residues. CDR1 and CDR2 from the germline V gene are MDHEN and SYDVKM. V lost 6 bases and J 4 bases, leaving 18 bases between the germline ends. The CDR3 is CASSYPRQGGETQYF. CDR3 coding DNA: TGTGCCAGCAGCTACCCACGACAGGGAGGAGAGACCCAGTACTTC.

This chain links TRBV3-1 (or the pseudogene TRBV3-2) with TRBJ2-3, with 9 nucleotides matching TRBD2. The CDR3 extends over 16 amino acids. The germline gives CDR1 LGHDT, CDR2 YNNKEL (reference sequence). With 2 bases clipped from V and 2 bases from J, the junction kept 5 bases outside the gene matches. The DNA of the CDR3 is TGTGCCAGCAGCCAAAGAGCTAGCGGGAACACAGATACGCAGTATTTT. The encoded protein is CASSQRASGNTDTQYF.

This chain uses TRBV28 with TRBJ2-7, with 10 bases lining up with TRBD1. The CDR3 sequence is 12 residues long. Germline V gene sequence: CDR1 MDHEN, CDR2 SYDVKM. The ends lost 9 bases at V and 11 bases at J; junction bases unmatched: 10. DNA of the CDR3: TGTGCCAGAACCGGGACAGGGGACTATGAGTACTTC. Translated: CARTGTGDYEYF. Full variable domain (missing parts from reference TRBV28 and TRBJ2-7): DVKVTQSSRYLVKRTGEKVFLECVQDMDHENMFWYRQDPGLGLRLIYFSYDVKMKEKGDIPEGYSVSREKKERFSLILESASTNQTSMYLCARTGTGDYEYFGPGTRLTVT.

V and J are TRBV7-9 and TRBJ2-1; 9 positions agree with TRBD2. Unmatched junction bases numbered 7, after V lost 1 base and J lost 9 bases. Germline V lookup: CDR1 SEHNR, CDR2 FQNEAQ (reference sequence). This CDR3 has 15 residues. In DNA, the CDR3 is TGTGCCAGCAGCTTAGGTCTAGCGGGATTAAGTGAGCAGTTCTTC. It specifies CASSLGLAGLSEQFF.

The gene calls are TRBV5-4 and TRBJ1-2; TRBD1 aligns across 9 bases. Losses at the gene ends were 2 bases for V and 8 bases for J; bases not matched to a gene: 7. This CDR3 spans 14 amino acids. Per the germline V gene, CDR1 is SGHNT and CDR2 is YYREEE (reference sequence). The chain's CDR3 is CASSFRDRAFGYTF. CDR3 DNA: TGTGCCAGCAGCTTCCGGGACAGGGCGTTCGGCTACACCTTC.

The chain recombines TRBV7-9 with TRBJ2-1; 7 bases match TRBD2. V lost 5 bases to trimming and J lost 4 bases; unmatched junction nucleotides: 8. The CDR3 is 15 residues long. Germline assignment: CDR1 SEHNR and CDR2 FQNEAQ (reference sequence). The CDR3 here is CASSAPGLRYNEQFF. The CDR3 DNA reads as TGTGCCAGCAGCGCCCCGGGACTACGATACAATGAGCAGTTCTTC.

This chain uses TRBV10-2 with TRBJ2-7, with TRBD2 matching over 9 bases. This CDR3 is 14 amino acids long. CDR1 and CDR2 from the germline V gene are WSHSY and SAAADI. J lost 6 bases, V lost 2 bases, and 5 bases had no gene match. The CDR3 region is CASSEQSSGIEQYF. CDR3 sequence (DNA): TGCGCCAGCAGTGAGCAGTCTAGCGGGATCGAGCAGTACTTC.

This clone occurred once. J is TRBJ2-5 and V is TRBV6-5, with 12 bases lining up with TRBD2. J was trimmed by 5 bases and V by 8 bases; bases with no gene match: 9. The CDR3 extends over 15 amino acids. Germline V gene sequence: CDR1 MNHEY, CDR2 SVGAGI. The CDR3 loop reads CASGQLAGGEETQYF. In DNA form, the CDR3 reads TGTGCCAGCGGGCAACTAGCGGGGGGCGAGGAGACCCAGTACTTC.

The chain recombines TRBV29-1 with TRBJ2-5; TRBD1 is a possible D gene (6 bases). Germline CDR1 and CDR2: SQVTM and ANQGSEA. There are 13 residues in the CDR3. The V and J ends lost 6 bases and 0 bases respectively, with 11 bases between them. Here the CDR3 DNA reads TGCAGCGTAGATGGACAGTACCAAGAGACCCAGTACTTC. Its translation: CSVDGQYQETQYF.

V and J are TRBV5-1 and TRBJ2-7, with 9 positions matching TRBD2. Per germline, CDR1 SGHRS and CDR2 YFSETQ. The V and J ends lost 4 bases and 5 bases, in that order; junction bases with no gene match: 13. The CDR3 has 16 amino acids. Here the CDR3 reads CASSVAFGTSHNEQYF. The CDR3 nucleotides read TGCGCCAGCAGCGTAGCCTTCGGGACTAGCCACAACGAGCAGTACTTC.

For this clone: The junction departs from the called germline gene at one end, perhaps through a read error. The chain has TRBV7-6 and TRBJ2-1; 10 bases agree with TRBD2. Germline V lookup: CDR1 SGHVS, CDR2 FNYEAQ. The CDR3 spans 15 residues. This CDR3 is CASSVAGGRDNEQFF. In DNA form, the CDR3 reads TGTGCCAGCAGCGTAGCGGGGGGTAGGGACAATGAGCAGTTCTTC.

The chain combines TRBV28 with TRBJ1-1; no definite D call. The CDR3 is 15 amino acids. CDR1 is MDHEN, CDR2 SYDVKM, per germline. Trimming shortened V by 7 bases and J by 4 bases, and 19 bases separated the two germline ends. The CDR3 coding sequence is TGTGCCAGCAAACCTGGGTCAATGGGGAGCACTGAAGCTTTCTTT. Its protein product is CASKPGSMGSTEAFF. Full variable domain (missing parts from reference TRBV28 and TRBJ1-1): DVKVTQSSRYLVKRTGEKVFLECVQDMDHENMFWYRQDPGLGLRLIYFSYDVKMKEKGDIPEGYSVSREKKERFSLILESASTNQTSMYLCASKPGSMGSTEAFFGQGTRLTVV.

The chain uses TRBV28 and TRBJ1-6, with D uncertain. V lost 6 bases and J 12 bases, leaving 12 bases between the germline ends. CDR3 length equals 12 residues. In germline, CDR1 is MDHEN, CDR2 SYDVKM. The CDR3 loop reads CASRRSWQPLHF. The CDR3 nucleotides are TGTGCCAGCAGACGATCTTGGCAACCCCTCCACTTT. Looking up the rest from reference TRBV28 and TRBJ1-6 gives the full variable domain: DVKVTQSSRYLVKRTGEKVFLECVQDMDHENMFWYRQDPGLGLRLIYFSYDVKMKEKGDIPEGYSVSREKKERFSLILESASTNQTSMYLCASRRSWQPLHFGNGTRLTVT.

The chain is built from TRBV11-2 and TRBJ2-1, with 8 positions matching TRBD1. The CDR3 totals 16 residues. CDR1 is SGHAT and CDR2 is FQNNGV in the germline V gene. The ends lost 2 bases at V and 6 bases at J; junction bases unmatched: 9. The CDR3 DNA sequence: TGTGCCAGCAGCTTACAGACGACAGGGGCGGGCAATGAGCAGTTCTTC. Protein: CASSLQTTGAGNEQFF.

The chain recombines TRBV28 with TRBJ1-4; D might be TRBD1 (6 bases). Germline V gene sequence: CDR1 MDHEN, CDR2 SYDVKM. V lost 5 bases and J lost 7, with 8 bases in between. The CDR3 is 12 amino acids. The CDR3 DNA sequence: TGTGCCAGCAGTGGACAGAGTGAAAAACTGTTTTTT. It codes for CASSGQSEKLFF.

This clone was counted a few times. The rearrangement links TRBV7-6 to TRBJ2-1; 8 bases map to TRBD2. CDR1 SGHVS and CDR2 FNYEAQ come from the germline V gene. V was clipped by 1 base and J by 0 bases; unmatched bases: 8. CDR3 length: 18 residues. Here the CDR3 DNA reads TGTGCCAGCAGCTTAGAACTAGCGGTGGCGGGCTCCTACAATGAGCAGTTCTTC. It yields the protein CASSLELAVAGSYNEQFF.

The V and J genes are TRBV6-5 and TRBJ1-1; 7 nucleotides agree with TRBD1. CDR1 and CDR2 from the germline V gene are MNHEY and SVGAGI. V gave up 5 bases and J gave up 5 bases; unmatched junction bases: 8. The CDR3 loop spans 14 amino acids. CDR3 in DNA: TGTGCCAGCAGTAGGGACAGCAGGAGAACTGAAGCTTTCTTT. It is translated as CASSRDSRRTEAFF.

The gene calls are TRBV5-6 and TRBJ1-4; D not resolved. The germline V and J ends were trimmed by 4 bases and 6 bases, with 13 bases remaining between them. The CDR3 is 14 residues long. Germline V CDR1 and CDR2: SGHDT, YYEEEE. The CDR3 region is CASSQSAPYEKLFF. The CDR3, as DNA: TGTGCCAGCAGCCAAAGCGCACCATATGAAAAACTGTTTTTT.

CDR3 residues: CASSLLAGGPYEQYF. In DNA form, the CDR3 reads TGCGCCAGCAGCTTGTTAGCGGGGGGCCCCTACGAGCAGTACTTC. The chain is built from TRBV5-1 and TRBJ2-7; 10 nucleotides agree with TRBD2. Germline V gene sequence: CDR1 SGHRS, CDR2 YFSETQ. The V and J ends lost 1 base and 2 bases, in that order; junction bases with no gene match: 3. CDR3 length equals 15 residues. Variable domain in full (rest from reference TRBV5-1 and TRBJ2-7): KAGVTQTPRYLIKTRGQQVTLSCSPISGHRSVSWYQQTPGQGLQFLFEYFSETQRNKGNFPGRFSGRQFSNSRSEMNVSTLELGDSALYLCASSLLAGGPYEQYFGPGTRLTVT.